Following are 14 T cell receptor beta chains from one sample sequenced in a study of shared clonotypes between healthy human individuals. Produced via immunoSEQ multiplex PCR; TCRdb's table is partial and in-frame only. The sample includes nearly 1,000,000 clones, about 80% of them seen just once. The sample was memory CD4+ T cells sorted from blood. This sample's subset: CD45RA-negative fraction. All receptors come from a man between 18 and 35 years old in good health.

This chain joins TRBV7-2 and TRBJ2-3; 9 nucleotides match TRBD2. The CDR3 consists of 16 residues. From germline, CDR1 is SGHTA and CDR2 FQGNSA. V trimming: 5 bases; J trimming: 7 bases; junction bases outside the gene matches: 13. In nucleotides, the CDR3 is TGTGCCAGCAGCCCCAGCGGCGGGAGGGTTGGATATACGCAGTATTTT. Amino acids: CASSPSGGRVGYTQYF.

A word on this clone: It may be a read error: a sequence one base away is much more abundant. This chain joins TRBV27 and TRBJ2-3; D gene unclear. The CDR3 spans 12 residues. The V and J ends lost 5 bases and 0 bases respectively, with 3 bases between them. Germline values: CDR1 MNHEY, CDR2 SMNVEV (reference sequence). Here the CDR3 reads CASSVSTDTQYF. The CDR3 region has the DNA TGTGCCAGCAGTGTTAGCACAGATACGCAGTATTTT.

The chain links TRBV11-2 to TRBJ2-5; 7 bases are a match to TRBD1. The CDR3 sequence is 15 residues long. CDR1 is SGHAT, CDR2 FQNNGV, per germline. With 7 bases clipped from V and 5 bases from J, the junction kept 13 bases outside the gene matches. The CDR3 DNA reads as TGTGCCAGCACCCCGACAGGGTATGGTCAGGAGACCCAGTACTTC. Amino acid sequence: CASTPTGYGQETQYF.

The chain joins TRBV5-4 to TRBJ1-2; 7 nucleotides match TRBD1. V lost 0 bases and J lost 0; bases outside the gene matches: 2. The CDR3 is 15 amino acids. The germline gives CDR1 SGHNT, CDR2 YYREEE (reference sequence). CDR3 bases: TGTGCCAGCAGCTTGGCAGGGGGTGCTAACTATGGCTACACCTTC. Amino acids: CASSLAGGANYGYTF.

In DNA, the CDR3 is TGCAGCGTTGATAATCGGTCTAACTATGGCTACACCTTC. This codes for CSVDNRSNYGYTF. The rearrangement uses TRBV29-1 and TRBJ1-2; D is unclear. Trimming cost V 3 bases and J 0 bases, with 8 bases left between them. Germline loops: CDR1 SQVTM, CDR2 ANQGSEA. The CDR3 spans 13 residues. Together with reference TRBV29-1 and TRBJ1-2, the CDR3 gives the full variable domain: SAVISQKPSRDICQRGTSLTIQCQVDSQVTMMFWYRQQPGQSLTLIATANQGSEATYESGFVIDKFPISRPNLTFSTLTVSNMSPEDSSIYLCSVDNRSNYGYTFGSGTRLTVV.

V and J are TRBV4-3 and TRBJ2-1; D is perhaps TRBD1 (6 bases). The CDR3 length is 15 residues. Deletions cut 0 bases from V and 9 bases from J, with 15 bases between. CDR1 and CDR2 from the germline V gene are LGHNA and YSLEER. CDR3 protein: CASSQDRGGVGEQFF. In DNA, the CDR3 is TGCGCCAGCAGCCAAGACAGGGGTGGGGTCGGTGAGCAGTTCTTC.

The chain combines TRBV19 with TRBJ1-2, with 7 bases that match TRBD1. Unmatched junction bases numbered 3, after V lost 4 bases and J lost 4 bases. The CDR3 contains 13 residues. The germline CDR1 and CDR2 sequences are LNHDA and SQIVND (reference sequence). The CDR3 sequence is CASSKDRSYGYTF. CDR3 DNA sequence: TGTGCCAGTAGTAAGGACAGGTCCTATGGCTACACCTTC. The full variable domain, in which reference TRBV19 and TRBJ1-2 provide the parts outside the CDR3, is DGGITQSPKYLFRKEGQNVTLSCEQNLNHDAMYWYRQDPGQGLRLIYYSQIVNDFQKGDIAEGYSVSREKKESFPLTVTSAQKNPTAFYLCASSKDRSYGYTFGSGTRLTVV.

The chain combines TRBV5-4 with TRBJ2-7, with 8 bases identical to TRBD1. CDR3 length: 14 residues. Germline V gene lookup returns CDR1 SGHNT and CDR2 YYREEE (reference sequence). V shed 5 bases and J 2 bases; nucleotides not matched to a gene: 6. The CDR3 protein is CASRGQGGPYEQYF. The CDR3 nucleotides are TGTGCCAGCAGAGGACAGGGTGGACCCTACGAGCAGTACTTC. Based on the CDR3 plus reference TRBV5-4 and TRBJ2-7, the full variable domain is ETGVTQSPTHLIKTRGQQVTLRCSSQSGHNTVSWYQQALGQGPQFIFQYYREEENGRGNFPPRFSGLQFPNYSSELNVNALELDDSALYLCASRGQGGPYEQYFGPGTRLTVT.

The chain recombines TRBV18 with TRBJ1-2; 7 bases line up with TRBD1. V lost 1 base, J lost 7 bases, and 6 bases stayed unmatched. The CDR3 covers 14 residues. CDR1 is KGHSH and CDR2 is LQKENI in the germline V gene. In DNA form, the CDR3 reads TGTGCCAGCTCACCACTCGAGGGGGCAGGTGGCTACACCTTC. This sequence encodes CASSPLEGAGGYTF.

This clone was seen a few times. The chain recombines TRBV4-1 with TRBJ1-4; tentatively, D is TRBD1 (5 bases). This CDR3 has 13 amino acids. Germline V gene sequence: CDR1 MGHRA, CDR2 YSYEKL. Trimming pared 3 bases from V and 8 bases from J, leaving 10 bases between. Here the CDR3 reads CASSQTVTEKLFF. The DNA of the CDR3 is TGCGCCAGCAGCCAGACAGTCACGGAAAAACTGTTTTTT.

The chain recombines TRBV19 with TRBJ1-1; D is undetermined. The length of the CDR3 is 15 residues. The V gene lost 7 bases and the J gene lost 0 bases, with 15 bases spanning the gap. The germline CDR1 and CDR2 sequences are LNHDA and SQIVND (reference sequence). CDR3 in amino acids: CASTPTSGVNTEAFF. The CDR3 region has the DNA TGTGCCAGTACCCCTACCAGCGGTGTGAACACTGAAGCTTTCTTT.

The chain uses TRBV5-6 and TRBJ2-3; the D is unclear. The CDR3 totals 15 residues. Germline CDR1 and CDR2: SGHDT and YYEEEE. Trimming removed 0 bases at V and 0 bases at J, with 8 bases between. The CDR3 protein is CASSLDRPSTDTQYF. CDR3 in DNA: TGTGCCAGCAGCTTGGATAGACCTAGCACAGATACGCAGTATTTT.

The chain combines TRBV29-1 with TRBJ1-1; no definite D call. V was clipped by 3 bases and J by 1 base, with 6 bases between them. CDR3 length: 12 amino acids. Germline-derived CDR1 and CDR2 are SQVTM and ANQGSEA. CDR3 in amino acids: CSVDKGNTEAFF. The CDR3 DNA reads TGCAGCGTTGATAAGGGGAACACTGAAGCTTTCTTT. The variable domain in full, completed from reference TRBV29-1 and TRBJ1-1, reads SAVISQKPSRDICQRGTSLTIQCQVDSQVTMMFWYRQQPGQSLTLIATANQGSEATYESGFVIDKFPISRPNLTFSTLTVSNMSPEDSSIYLCSVDKGNTEAFFGQGTRLTVV.

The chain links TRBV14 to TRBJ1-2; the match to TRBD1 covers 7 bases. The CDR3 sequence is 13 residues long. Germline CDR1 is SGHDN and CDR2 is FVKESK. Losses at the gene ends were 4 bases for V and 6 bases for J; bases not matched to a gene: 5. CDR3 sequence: CASSLQGRDGYTF. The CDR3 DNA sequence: TGTGCCAGCAGCCTACAGGGGAGAGATGGCTACACCTTC.